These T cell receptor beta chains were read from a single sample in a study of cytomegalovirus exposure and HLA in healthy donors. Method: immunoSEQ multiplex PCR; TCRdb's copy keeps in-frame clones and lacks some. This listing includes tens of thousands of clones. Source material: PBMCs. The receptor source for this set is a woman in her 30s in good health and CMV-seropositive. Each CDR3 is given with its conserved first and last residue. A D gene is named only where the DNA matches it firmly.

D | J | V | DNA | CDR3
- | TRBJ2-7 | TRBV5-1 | TGCGCCAGCAGCTTAAAGGGGCAGGCCTACGAGCAGTACTTC | CASSLKGQAYEQYF
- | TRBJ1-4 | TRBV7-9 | TGTGCCAGCAGCTTGGGCAGGGATTACAATGAAAAACTGTTTTTT | CASSLGRDYNEKLFF
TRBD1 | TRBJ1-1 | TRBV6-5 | TGTGCCAGCAGTTACTTTCGGGACAGCCCCGAAGCTTTCTTT | CASSYFRDSPEAFF
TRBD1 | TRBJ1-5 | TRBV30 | TGTGCCTGGAGTACCCCGGGACAGGGCCTCAATCAGCCCCAGCATTTT | CAWSTPGQGLNQPQHF
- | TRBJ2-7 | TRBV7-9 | TGTGCCAGCAGCTTAGTCGGTACAGGGTGGGAGGAGCAGTACTTC | CASSLVGTGWEEQYF
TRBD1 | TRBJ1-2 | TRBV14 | TGTGCCAGCAGCCGTGGCGGGACAGGGGATTATGGCTACACCTTC | CASSRGGTGDYGYTF
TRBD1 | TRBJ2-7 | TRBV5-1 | TGCGCCAGCAGCAACGGACAGGGCTACGAGCAGTACTTC | CASSNGQGYEQYF
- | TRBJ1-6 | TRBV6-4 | TGTGCCAGCAGTCCGACGGGTCATCGATCCTATAATTCACCCCTCCACTTT | CASSPTGHRSYNSPLHF
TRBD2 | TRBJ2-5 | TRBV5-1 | TGCGCCAGCAACGGACTAGAATGGGAGACCCAGTACTTC | CASNGLEWETQYF
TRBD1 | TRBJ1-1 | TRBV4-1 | TGCGCCAGCAGCCAGGGACAGGTGAACACTGAAGCTTTCTTT | CASSQGQVNTEAFF
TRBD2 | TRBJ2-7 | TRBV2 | TGTGCCAGCAGTGTGAGCGGGGGGCTTTCCGAGCAGTACTTC | CASSVSGGLSEQYF
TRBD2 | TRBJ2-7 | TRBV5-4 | TGTGCCAGCAGCCGGGAGGGCTACGAGCAGTACTTC | CASSREGYEQYF
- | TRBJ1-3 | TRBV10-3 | TGTGCCATCAGTGACTGGGGCAGGGAAGTCTCTGGAAACACCATATATTTT | CAISDWGREVSGNTIYF
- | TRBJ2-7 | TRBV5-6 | TGTGCCAGCAGTCGATCCAGGGTCTACGAGCAGTACTTC | CASSRSRVYEQYF
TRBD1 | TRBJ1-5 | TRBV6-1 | TGTGCCAGCAGTGTTAGAGACAGGGACGGTCAGCCCCAGCATTTT | CASSVRDRDGQPQHF
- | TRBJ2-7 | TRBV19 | TGTGCCAGTAGTTTTCGAAAGACTTCCAAAGCGTACGAGCAGTACTTC | CASSFRKTSKAYEQYF
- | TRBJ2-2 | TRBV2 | TGTGCCAGCAGTCCACAGGGCCAGAACACCGGGGAGCTGTTTTTT | CASSPQGQNTGELFF
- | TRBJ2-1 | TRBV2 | TGTGCCAGCAGCGAGGGAGGGGGTGAGCAGTTCTTC | CASSEGGGEQFF
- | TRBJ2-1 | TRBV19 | TGTGCCAGTAGTATTAGGACAGGGAGGGCTAATGAGCAGTTCTTC | CASSIRTGRANEQFF
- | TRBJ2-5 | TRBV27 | TGTGCCAGCAGTTTAGTGACAAAACAAGAGACCCAGTACTTC | CASSLVTKQETQYF
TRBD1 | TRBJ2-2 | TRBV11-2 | TGTGCCAGCAGCTTAGTGAGGGGGCGCGCCGGGGAGCTGTTTTTT | CASSLVRGRAGELFF
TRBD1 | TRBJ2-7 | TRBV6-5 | TGTGCCAGCAGAGGGACAGGGAAGACCTACGAGCAGTACTTC | CASRGTGKTYEQYF
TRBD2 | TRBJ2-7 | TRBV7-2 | TGTGCCAGCAGCTTATCTCTTACTAGCGCCTCCTACGAGCAGTACTTC | CASSLSLTSASYEQYF
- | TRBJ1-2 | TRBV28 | TGTGCCTCCGCGGGGGGTCTTCTAGACTATGGCTACACCTTC | CASAGGLLDYGYTF
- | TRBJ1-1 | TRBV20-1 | TGCAGCGCTTACTGGACTGAAGCTTTCTTT | CSAYWTEAFF
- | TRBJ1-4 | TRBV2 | TGTGCCAGCGCGGGGAGTGGTGAAAAACTGTTTTTT | CASAGSGEKLFF
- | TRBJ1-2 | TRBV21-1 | TGTGCCAGCAGCCAACACCCCTTACCTCCCTATGGCTACACCTTC | CASSQHPLPPYGYTF
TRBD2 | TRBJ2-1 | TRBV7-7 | TGTGCCAGCAGCTTAGGGGGGGGTGAGCAGTTCTTC | CASSLGGGEQFF
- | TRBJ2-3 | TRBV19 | TGTGCCAGTAGTATACCGGGACTTAAGAGCGCAGATACGCAGTATTTT | CASSIPGLKSADTQYF
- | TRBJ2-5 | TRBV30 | TGTGCCTGGAGTGTATCATTCGAGGAGCAGTACTTC | CAWSVSFEEQYF
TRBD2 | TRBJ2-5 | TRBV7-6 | TGTGCCAGCAGCTCCGCGGGGGGTGGTGAGACCCAGTACTTC | CASSSAGGGETQYF
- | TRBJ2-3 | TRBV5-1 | TGCGCCAGCAGTTCGGGAGACACAGATACGCAGTATTTT | CASSSGDTDTQYF
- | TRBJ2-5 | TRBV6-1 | TGTGCCAGCAGAGGGGCGGGGGCCTACCAAGAGACCCAGTACTTC | CASRGAGAYQETQYF
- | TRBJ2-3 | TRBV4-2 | TGTGCCAGCAGCCAAGGAGGTACGCAGTATTTT | CASSQGGTQYF
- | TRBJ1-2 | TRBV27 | TGTGCCAGCAGTTTACCCAGTCGTCAGGTGGGCTATGGCTACACCTTC | CASSLPSRQVGYGYTF
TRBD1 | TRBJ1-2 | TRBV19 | TGTGCCAGTAGTAATTCCCCGGGACAGGGGGCTTTTGGCTACACCTTC | CASSNSPGQGAFGYTF
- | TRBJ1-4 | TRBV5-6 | TGTGCCAGCAGCTTGGTTTCGCAGGGAAGGGAAAAACTGTTTTTT | CASSLVSQGREKLFF
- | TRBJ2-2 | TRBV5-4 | TGTGCCAGCATCGTCCGGGAGCTGTTTTTT | CASIVRELFF
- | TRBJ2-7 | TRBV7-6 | TGTGCCAGCAGCTCCGTCAGAACCGGGAAGTACGAGCAGTACTTC | CASSSVRTGKYEQYF
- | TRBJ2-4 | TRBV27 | TGTGCCAGCACTAGCCGAGGGCAGAAAAACATTCAGTACTTC | CASTSRGQKNIQYF
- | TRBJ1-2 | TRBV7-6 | TGTGCCAGCAGCTTAGATGCAGGGAACTATGGCTACACCTTC | CASSLDAGNYGYTF
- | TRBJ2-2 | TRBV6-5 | TGTGCCAGCAGTTGGGGAAAAGTCGGGGGCGGGGAGCTGTTTTTT | CASSWGKVGGGELFF
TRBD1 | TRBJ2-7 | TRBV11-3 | TGTGCCAGCAGCTATTCAGGGGGACCTTACGAGCAGTACTTC | CASSYSGGPYEQYF
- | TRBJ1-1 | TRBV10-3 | TGTGCCATCAGTGAAAGGGTGGCGGGGAACACTGAAGCTTTCTTT | CAISERVAGNTEAFF